The 24 T cell receptor beta chains listed next were all sequenced from one sample in a study of beta chain features in type 1 diabetes. Every isolated RNA sample was fully reverse transcribed, so sequencing captured expressed TCRB transcripts. The table came from immunoSEQ multiplex PCR; TCRdb's copy has only in-frame clones and leaves some out. The repertoire holds around 300,000 clones, with about 8% as singletons. The sample consisted of central memory CD4+ T cells from blood. The receptors come from a woman aged 18-29 years in good health.

The chain uses TRBV11-2 and TRBJ2-1; no definite D call. Germline V gene sequence: CDR1 SGHAT, CDR2 FQNNGV. This CDR3 has 12 residues. V lost 5 bases, J lost 8 bases, and 10 bases lay in between. The CDR3 bases are TGTGCCAGCAGCCCCCTACGGGATGAGCAGTTCTTC. Encoded protein: CASSPLRDEQFF.

This clone was seen a handful of times. The rearrangement links TRBV4-3 to TRBJ2-2; 8 bases are shared with TRBD1. V shed 2 bases and J 6 bases; nucleotides not matched to a gene: 5. Germline lookup yields CDR1 LGHNA and CDR2 YSLEER. The CDR3 extends over 15 amino acids. CDR3: CASSQLLTGAGELFF. CDR3 in DNA: TGCGCCAGCAGCCAACTACTGACAGGGGCCGGGGAGCTGTTTTTT.

The chain uses TRBV27 and TRBJ2-6; no clear D. Germline assignment: CDR1 MNHEY and CDR2 SMNVEV (reference sequence). V lost 4 bases to trimming and J lost 1 base, with 14 bases between them. This CDR3 is 17 amino acids long. CDR3 bases: TGTGCCAGCAGTTACAAGGCCCTAAAATCTGGGGCCAACGTCCTGACTTTC. Translating gives CASSYKALKSGANVLTF.

This clone has only a few counts. The chain combines TRBV5-6 with TRBJ2-4; 7 bases line up with TRBD2. Germline V gene data show CDR1 as SGHDT and CDR2 as YYEEEE. There are 17 residues in the CDR3. V trimming: 4 bases; J trimming: 0 bases; junction bases outside the gene matches: 10. CDR3 in amino acids: CASSPYSGGLAKNIQYF. In DNA, the CDR3 is TGTGCCAGCAGCCCCTATTCGGGAGGACTAGCCAAAAACATTCAGTACTTC.

This clone was detected only a few times. The chain employs TRBV6-6 and TRBJ2-3, with 9 bases identical to TRBD2. Germline loops: CDR1 MNHNY, CDR2 SVGAGI (reference sequence). Germline trimming cut 4 bases from V and 3 bases from J; bases unmatched to any gene: 8. The CDR3 runs to 16 residues. For the CDR3, the DNA is TGTGCCAGCAGTTCCCCTCAAGCGGGGGGTACAGATACGCAGTATTTT. Translation gives CASSSPQAGGTDTQYF.

Many counts were recorded for this clone. This chain joins TRBV9 and TRBJ1-4; TRBD1 is a possible D gene (5 bases). The CDR3 is 12 residues long. Germline assignment: CDR1 SGDLS and CDR2 YYNGEE. Between the trimmed V and J ends, which lost 3 bases and 10 bases, there was a span of 10 bases. This CDR3 reads CASSARDGKLFF. The CDR3 DNA reads as TGTGCCAGCAGCGCTCGGGACGGAAAACTGTTTTTT.

This clone was counted between two and nine times. The J gene is TRBJ2-5, the V gene TRBV7-2; D is possibly TRBD2 (6 bases). The CDR3 consists of 16 residues. Germline values: CDR1 SGHTA, CDR2 FQGNSA. V shed 2 bases and J shed 2 bases, with 15 bases lying between them. In nucleotides, the CDR3 is TGTGCCAGCAGCTTAAGGTCTCGGGGGAATCAAGAGACCCAGTACTTC. It encodes CASSLRSRGNQETQYF.

This clone showed up just a few times. V usage is TRBV19 and J usage is TRBJ1-5; D is perhaps TRBD1 (5 bases). The CDR3 has 14 amino acids. V lost 7 bases and J 0 bases, leaving 10 bases between the germline ends. Germline-derived CDR1 and CDR2 are LNHDA and SQIVND (reference sequence). The DNA for the CDR3 is TGTGCCAGTATTGGCAGGGCTAGCAATCAGCCCCAGCATTTT. This sequence encodes CASIGRASNQPQHF.

This clone was seen many times. The V and J genes are TRBV14 and TRBJ1-3; no reliable D call. Trimming took off 4 bases at V and 0 bases at J, with 10 bases between the two ends. The CDR3 runs to 15 residues. Germline CDR1 and CDR2: SGHDN and FVKESK. This CDR3 reads CASSPAGSSGNTIYF. The CDR3 DNA is TGTGCCAGCAGCCCAGCGGGGAGCTCTGGAAACACCATATATTTT.

This clone was counted a few times. This chain joins TRBV5-6 and TRBJ2-3; no clear D gene. The germline V and J ends were trimmed by 2 bases and 9 bases, with 7 bases remaining between them. The CDR3 is 11 amino acids. Germline CDR1 is SGHDT and CDR2 is YYEEEE. This chain's CDR3 is CASSFLGTQYF. DNA for the CDR3: TGTGCCAGCAGCTTTTTGGGGACGCAGTATTTT.

This clone was counted between two and nine times. V is TRBV6-6 and J is TRBJ2-7; the match to TRBD2 covers 9 bases. Germline V CDR1 and CDR2: MNHNY, SVGAGI (reference sequence). This CDR3 region has 14 residues. The J segment lost 7 bases and the V segment lost 4 bases, leaving 8 bases of the junction unmatched. Written as DNA, the CDR3 is TGTGCCAGCAGTTCTCTAGCGGGGATGGGAGAGCAGTACGTC. Its translation: CASSSLAGMGEQYV.

The rearrangement uses TRBV2 and TRBJ2-1, with D unresolved. Per the germline V gene, CDR1 is SNHLY and CDR2 is FYNNEI. The CDR3 totals 13 residues. The V gene lost 6 bases and the J gene lost 10 bases, with 16 bases spanning the gap. CDR3: CASRKVTLGEQFF. The CDR3 DNA reads TGTGCCAGCAGGAAGGTAACCTTAGGAGAGCAGTTCTTC.

The sample holds many counts of this clone. V and J are TRBV10-3 and TRBJ2-3; D is possibly TRBD1 (5 bases). V lost 0 bases to trimming and J lost 6 bases, with 10 bases between them. The CDR3 length is 14 residues. Looked up from germline, CDR1 is ENHRY and CDR2 is SYGVKD. CDR3 sequence (DNA): TGTGCCATCAGTGAGTCTGGGGCCAGTGATACGCAGTATTTT. Its translation is CAISESGASDTQYF.

This clone was observed a few times. The V gene is TRBV7-3, the J gene TRBJ2-3; 11 bases line up with TRBD2. The length of the CDR3 is 16 residues. CDR1 and CDR2 from the germline V gene are SGHTA and FQGTGA. Trimming cost V 6 bases and J 2 bases; bases outside gene matches: 7. CDR3 loop: CASRTGTSGYTDTQYF. As DNA, the CDR3 is TGTGCCAGCAGGACCGGGACTAGCGGATACACAGATACGCAGTATTTT.

This clone was observed a handful of times. Other DNA sequences from this sample encode an identical CDR3 as well. The chain is built from TRBV5-1 and TRBJ2-2, with D possibly matching TRBD1 (6 bases). Germline assignment: CDR1 SGHRS and CDR2 YFSETQ. The CDR3 is made up of 14 amino acids. Trimming shortened V by 2 bases and J by 1 base, and 6 bases separated the two germline ends. The CDR3 nucleotides are TGCGCCAGCAGCTTACAGGGGAACACCGGGGAGCTGTTTTTT. Amino acid sequence: CASSLQGNTGELFF.

This clone was recorded once. V usage is TRBV19 and J usage is TRBJ2-7; D perhaps matches TRBD1 (6 bases). V dropped 6 bases and J dropped 6 bases, with 12 bases sitting between them. Germline V gene sequence: CDR1 LNHDA, CDR2 SQIVND (reference sequence). This CDR3 has 12 amino acids. The CDR3 region is CASSGQSLEQYF. The DNA for the CDR3 is TGTGCCAGTAGCGGACAGTCCCTCGAGCAGTACTTC.

This clone has ten or more counts. CDR3 sequence reads: CASSIWADTQYF. CDR3 coding DNA: TGTGCCAGCAGTATCTGGGCAGATACGCAGTATTTT. The chain recombines TRBV2 with TRBJ2-3; no firm D call. Deletions cut 5 bases from V and 4 bases from J, with 7 bases between. The germline gives CDR1 SNHLY, CDR2 FYNNEI. The CDR3 consists of 12 residues.

This clone showed up just a few times. This CDR3 is CASSVQRAPTDTQYF. The CDR3 nucleotides are TGTGCCAGCAGTGTACAGAGGGCCCCCACGGATACGCAGTATTTT. The chain couples TRBV2 to TRBJ2-3, with TRBD2 as a possible D gene (5 bases). Trimming stripped 4 bases from V and 6 bases from J, with 17 bases between. The CDR3 contains 15 residues. Per the germline V gene, CDR1 is SNHLY and CDR2 is FYNNEI.

This clone came up a few times. This sequence joins TRBV6-1 and TRBJ1-5; TRBD1 matches at 10 bases. Per germline, CDR1 MNHNS and CDR2 SASEGT. Trimming removed 5 bases from V and 4 bases from J; junction bases left unmatched: 5. The CDR3 consists of 15 residues. CDR3 loop: CASSTRDRGNQPQHF. For the CDR3, the DNA is TGTGCCAGCAGTACCCGGGACAGGGGAAATCAGCCCCAGCATTTT.

This clone has more than one count but fewer than ten. The gene calls are TRBV6-1 and TRBJ1-2, with D possibly being TRBD1 (5 bases). The V end lost 3 bases, the J end lost 7 bases, and 18 bases lay between the germline ends. This CDR3 spans 15 amino acids. Germline V gene sequence: CDR1 MNHNS, CDR2 SASEGT. The CDR3 is CASSEGRSAGGGYTF. The CDR3 coding sequence is TGTGCCAGCAGTGAGGGACGCTCCGCCGGAGGTGGCTACACCTTC.

This clone has ten or more counts. The genes are TRBV28 and TRBJ2-7; D may correspond to TRBD1 or TRBD2 (5 bases each). The V gene's germline CDR1 is MDHEN and CDR2 SYDVKM. The CDR3 has 16 amino acids. V was shortened by 4 bases and J by 2 bases, with 18 bases between the two germline ends. CDR3: CASSSTRQFRPYEQYV. CDR3 DNA: TGTGCCAGCAGTTCCACTAGACAGTTCCGACCCTACGAGCAGTACGTC.

This clone was found a few times. The rearrangement joins TRBV7-2 to TRBJ1-1; D is unclear. There are 14 residues in the CDR3. V was trimmed by 2 bases and J by 0 bases, leaving 7 bases between them. Per the germline V gene, CDR1 is SGHTA and CDR2 is FQGNSA. CDR3 sequence (DNA): TGTGCCAGCAGCTTAAACTTCATGAACACTGAAGCTTTCTTT. It specifies CASSLNFMNTEAFF.

This clone showed up just a few times. The chain uses TRBV7-9 and TRBJ2-3, with 11 bases matching TRBD2. Germline V gives CDR1 SEHNR, CDR2 FQNEAQ (reference sequence). Losses at the gene ends were 4 bases for V and 0 bases for J; bases not matched to a gene: 3. This CDR3 has 16 residues. DNA of the CDR3: TGTGCCAGCAGCTCCACTAGCGGGGGTAGCACAGATACGCAGTATTTT. Residues: CASSSTSGGSTDTQYF.

This chain joins TRBV7-2 and TRBJ2-1; TRBD2 might be the D (5 bases). The germline V gene encodes CDR1 SGHTA and CDR2 FQGNSA. Trimming took 5 bases from V and 3 from J, leaving 8 bases between them. The CDR3 runs to 13 residues. The CDR3 sequence: CASSRRDYNEQFF. CDR3 DNA sequence: TGTGCCAGCAGCCGACGGGACTACAATGAGCAGTTCTTC.